This note documents a single T cell receptor beta chain sequence. Its matching antigen is unknown. Some clones are missing from TCRdb's copy, which holds only in-frame ones; the method was immunoSEQ multiplex PCR. Of more than 10,000 clones in the sample, about 70% were seen once. Brentuximab vedotin exposure varied, and every patient relapsed after autologous stem cell transplantation. This record comes from a study of PD-1 blockade in classical Hodgkin lymphoma. Whole-study results and caveats: Some patients began nivolumab under 1 year after ASCT. These patients were excluded from later analyses. The drivers behind the repertoire differences, possibly disease activity or prior therapy, remain undefined. Diversity in CD4+ TCRs, unlike that measured in CD8+ TCRs, had risen significantly by C4D1.

The trim removed 6 bases at V and 4 bases at J, leaving 5 bases unmatched. The germline V gene encodes CDR1 SQVTM and CDR2 ANQGSEA. There are 13 residues in the CDR3. The TCR was taken from a human donor with classical Hodgkin lymphoma. V gene TRBV29-1 combines with J gene TRBJ2-1; 8 bases match TRBD1. The sequenced sample was peripheral blood mononuclear cells (PBMCs), obtained at baseline. Here the CDR3 reads CSVDRGGYNEQFF. The CDR3 DNA reads as TGCAGCGTCGACAGGGGAGGTTACAATGAGCAGTTCTTC.